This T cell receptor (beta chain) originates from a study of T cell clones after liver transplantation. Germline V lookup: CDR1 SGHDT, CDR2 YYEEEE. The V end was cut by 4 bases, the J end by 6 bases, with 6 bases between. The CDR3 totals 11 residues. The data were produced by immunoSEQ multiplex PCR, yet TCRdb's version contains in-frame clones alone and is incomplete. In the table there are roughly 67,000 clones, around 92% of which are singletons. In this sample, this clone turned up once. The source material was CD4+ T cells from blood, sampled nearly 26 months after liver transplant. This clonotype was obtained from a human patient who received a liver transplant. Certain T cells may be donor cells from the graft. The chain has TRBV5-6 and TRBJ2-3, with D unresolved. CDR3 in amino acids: CASSVGDTQYF. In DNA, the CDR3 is TGTGCCAGCAGCGTTGGTGATACGCAGTATTTT.